The rows below give T cell receptor beta chains drawn from one sample of a study of T cell responses to AZD1222 COVID-19 vaccine. The method was immunoSEQ multiplex PCR; TCRdb's version includes in-frame clones alone and lacks a portion of them. The sample lists roughly 110,000 clones, around 93% occurring once. The specimen comprised peripheral blood, sampled 28 days after the second AZD1222 dose. Receptors originate from an adult who received the AZD1222 COVID-19 vaccine. Each CDR3 is given with its conserved first and last residue. A D gene is named only where the DNA matches it firmly. The size entry is marked missing in some rows and otherwise reads once, few, many or a size class.

>-|TRBV19|TRBJ1-5|-
CASRRGPEVQHF
TGTGCCAGTAGGCGGGGCCCCGAGGTCCAGCATTTT
>-|TRBV28|TRBJ2-2|-
CASSLVAANTGELFF
TGTGCCAGCAGTTTGGTAGCGGCGAACACCGGGGAGCTGTTTTTT
>-|TRBV2|TRBJ1-5|-
CASRDWDSNQPQHF
TGTGCCAGCAGGGATTGGGACAGCAATCAGCCCCAGCATTTT
>-|TRBV13|TRBJ1-4|-
CASSSYRDSTNEKLFF
TGTGCCAGCAGCTCCTACAGGGATTCAACTAATGAAAAACTGTTTTTT
>-|TRBV27|TRBJ2-1|-
CASSFLNSSYNEQFF
TGTGCCAGCAGTTTCCTCAATAGCTCCTACAATGAGCAGTTCTTC
>-|TRBV5-4|TRBJ2-2|-
CASSRRGAIPIGELFF
TGTGCCAGCAGTCGAAGGGGGGCTATACCGATCGGGGAGCTGTTTTTT
>TRBD1|TRBV19|TRBJ1-2|-
CASSKGANYGYTF
TGTGCCAGTAGTAAGGGGGCGAACTATGGCTACACCTTC
>-|TRBV7-2|TRBJ2-4|few
CASSLAHQGLAKNIQYF
TGTGCCAGCAGCTTAGCTCATCAGGGGTTAGCCAAAAACATTCAGTACTTC
>TRBD1|TRBV19|TRBJ2-5|-
CASSINRGETQYF
TGTGCCAGTAGTATAAACAGGGGAGAGACCCAGTACTTC
>-|TRBV6-5|TRBJ2-5|-
CASSYSGKETQYF
TGTGCCAGCAGTTACAGCGGTAAAGAGACCCAGTACTTC
>-|TRBV7-2|TRBJ2-2|-
CASSFRWGGNTGELFF
TGTGCCAGCAGCTTTCGGTGGGGAGGGAACACCGGGGAGCTGTTTTTT
>TRBD2|TRBV4-2|TRBJ2-2|-
CASSQVRGGWNTGELFF
TGTGCCAGCAGCCAAGTAAGGGGAGGGTGGAACACCGGGGAGCTGTTTTTT
>-|TRBV9|TRBJ2-5|-
CASSVRQGEETQYF
TGTGCCAGCAGCGTACGCCAGGGTGAAGAGACCCAGTACTTC
>-|TRBV7-2|TRBJ2-1|-
CASSLARGTYNEQFF
TGTGCCAGCAGCTTAGCGAGGGGAACCTACAATGAGCAGTTCTTC
>TRBD1|TRBV6-5|TRBJ1-1|-
CASRATGTATEAFF
TGTGCCAGCAGGGCTACCGGGACAGCCACTGAAGCTTTCTTT